This is a list of T cell receptor beta chains from one sample in a study of T-cell reconstitution after alpha-beta-depleted transplantation in children. Each CDR3 protein is one row after TCRdb ran MiXCR on the PCR reads. Seen here are over 150,000 distinct CDR3 sequences, about 6% observed once, and the top ten hold roughly 4.5%. The sample here was PBMCs, taken before TCRalphabeta/CD19-depleted stem cell transplant. These receptors were taken from a girl less than two years old with combined immunodeficiency, due to receive a stem cell transplant. Both conserved end residues are part of each CDR3. Each record gives: V gene, clone size, J gene, D gene, CDR3 protein, CDR3 DNA. The D gene is left open where the match is weak. Some rows have no size entry. The others give once, few or many, or a class for an expanded clone.

>TRBV12-3/TRBV12-4|many|TRBJ2-7|TRBD2
CASTEGLATEQYF
TGTGCCAGCACAGAGGGACTAGCTACCGAGCAGTACTTC
>TRBV25-1|many|TRBJ2-7|TRBD2
CASSEYFPPGTSPHEQYF
TGTGCCAGCAGTGAATATTTCCCGCCCGGGACTAGTCCCCACGAGCAGTACTTC
>TRBV10-3|many|TRBJ1-4|.
CAISEKRESGEKLFF
TGTGCCATCAGTGAAAAAAGGGAGAGCGGTGAAAAACTGTTTTTT
>TRBV28|many|TRBJ2-3|.
CASSITGTDTQYF
TGTGCCAGCAGTATAACAGGCACAGATACGCAGTATTTT
>TRBV27|many|TRBJ2-7|TRBD1
CASSWGTGHSYEQYF
TGTGCCAGCAGTTGGGGGACAGGTCACTCCTACGAGCAGTACTTC
>TRBV2|many|TRBJ2-1|.
CASEVGEQFF
TGTGCCAGCGAGGTGGGAGAGCAGTTCTTC
>TRBV12-3/TRBV12-4|many|TRBJ2-3|.
CASSWRDPTQYF
TGTGCCAGCAGTTGGCGGGACCCCACGCAGTATTTT
>TRBV4-3|few|TRBJ2-7|TRBD1
CASSQDRGLTYEQYF
TGCGCCAGCAGCCAAGACAGGGGGCTTACCTACGAGCAGTACTTC
>TRBV15|.|TRBJ1-2|.
CATRRHFDDGYTF
TGTGCCACCAGGCGCCACTTTGATGATGGCTACACCTTC
>TRBV12-3/TRBV12-4|.|TRBJ1-2|TRBD1
CASSLGPGQGYGYTF
TGTGCCAGCAGTTTAGGCCCGGGACAGGGGTATGGCTACACCTTC
>TRBV5-6|many|TRBJ2-7|.
CASSFGRITRNEQYF
TGTGCCAGCAGCTTCGGACGGATTACTAGAAACGAGCAGTACTTC
>TRBV9|many|TRBJ2-7|TRBD1
CASSRTGKWENEQYF
TGTGCCAGCAGCCGGACAGGTAAATGGGAAAACGAGCAGTACTTC
>TRBV7-2|many|TRBJ2-1|.
CASSLGQEQFF
TGTGCCAGCAGCTTAGGACAGGAACAGTTCTTC
>TRBV12-3/TRBV12-4|many|TRBJ1-1|.
CASTPGGGEAFF
TGTGCCAGCACCCCCGGGGGCGGTGAAGCTTTCTTT
>TRBV5-1|many|TRBJ2-7|TRBD2
CASRPPGLADSYEQYF
TGCGCCAGCAGACCACCCGGACTAGCGGACTCCTACGAGCAGTACTTC
>TRBV30|.|TRBJ1-5|TRBD1
CAWSSGTGVNNQPQHF
TGTGCCTGGAGTTCGGGGACAGGGGTTAACAATCAGCCCCAGCATTTT
>TRBV7-2|few|TRBJ2-1|.
CASSPRSNSYNEQFF
TGTGCCAGCAGCCCCAGGAGTAACTCCTACAATGAGCAGTTCTTC
>TRBV12-3/TRBV12-4|many|TRBJ2-7|TRBD2
CASSLGTSGIPYEQYF
TGTGCCAGCAGCCTAGGGACTAGCGGGATACCCTACGAGCAGTACTTC
>TRBV7-2|few|TRBJ2-5|.
CASSNRDFQETQYF
TGTGCCAGCAGCAACCGGGACTTCCAAGAGACCCAGTACTTC
>TRBV28|few|TRBJ2-7|TRBD1
CASSLTRDRSYEQYF
TGTGCCAGCAGTTTAACACGGGACAGGTCCTACGAGCAGTACTTC
>TRBV4-2|many|TRBJ2-3|.
CASSPGEFTDTQYF
TGTGCCAGCAGCCCGGGGGAGTTCACAGATACGCAGTATTTT
>TRBV7-9|many|TRBJ1-4|TRBD1
CASSLPTGRFATNEKLFF
TGTGCCAGCAGCTTACCGACAGGGCGATTTGCAACTAATGAAAAACTGTTTTTT